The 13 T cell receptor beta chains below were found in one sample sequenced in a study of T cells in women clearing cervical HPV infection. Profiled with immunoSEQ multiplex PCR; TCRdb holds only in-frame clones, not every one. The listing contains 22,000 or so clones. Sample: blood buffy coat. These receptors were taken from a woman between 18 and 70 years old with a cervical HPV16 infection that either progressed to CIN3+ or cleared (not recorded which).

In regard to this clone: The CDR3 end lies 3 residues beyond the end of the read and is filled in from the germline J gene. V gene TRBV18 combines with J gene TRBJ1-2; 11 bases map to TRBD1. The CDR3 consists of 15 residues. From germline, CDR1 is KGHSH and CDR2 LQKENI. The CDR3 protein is CASSLGQGAVDDYTF. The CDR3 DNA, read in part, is TGTGCCAGCTCACTTGGACAGGGGGCTGTGGATGAC.

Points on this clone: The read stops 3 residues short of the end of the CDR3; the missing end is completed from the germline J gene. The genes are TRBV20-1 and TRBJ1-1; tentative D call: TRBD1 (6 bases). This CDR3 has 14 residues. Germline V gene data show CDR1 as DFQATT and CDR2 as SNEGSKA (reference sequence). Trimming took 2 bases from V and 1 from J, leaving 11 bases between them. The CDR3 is CSARMGATNTEAFF. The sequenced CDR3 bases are TGCAGTGCTAGAATGGGGGCAACGAACACTGAA.

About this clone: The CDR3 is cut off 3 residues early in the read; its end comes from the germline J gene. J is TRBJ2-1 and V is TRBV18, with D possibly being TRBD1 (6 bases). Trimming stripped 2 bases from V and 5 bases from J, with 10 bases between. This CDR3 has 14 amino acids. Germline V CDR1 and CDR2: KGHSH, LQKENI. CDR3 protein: CASSPSQGDNEQFF. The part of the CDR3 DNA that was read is TGTGCCAGCTCACCATCACAGGGTGACAATGAG.

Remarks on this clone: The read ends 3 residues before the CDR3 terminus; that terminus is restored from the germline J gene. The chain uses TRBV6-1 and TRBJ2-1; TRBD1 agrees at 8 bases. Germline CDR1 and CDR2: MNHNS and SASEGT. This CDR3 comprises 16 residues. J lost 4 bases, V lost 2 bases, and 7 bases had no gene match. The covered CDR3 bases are TGTGCCAGCAGTGAATTCTTGGACAGGGCTTACAATGAG. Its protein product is CASSEFLDRAYNE. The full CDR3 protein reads CASSEFLDRAYNEQFF.

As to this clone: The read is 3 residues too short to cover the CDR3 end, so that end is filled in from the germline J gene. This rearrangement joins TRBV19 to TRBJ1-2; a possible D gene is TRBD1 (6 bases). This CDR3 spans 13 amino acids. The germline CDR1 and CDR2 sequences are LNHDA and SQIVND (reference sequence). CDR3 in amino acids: CASRIPGQGGYTF. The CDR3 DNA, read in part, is TGTGCCAGTAGAATCCCGGGACAAGGCGGC.

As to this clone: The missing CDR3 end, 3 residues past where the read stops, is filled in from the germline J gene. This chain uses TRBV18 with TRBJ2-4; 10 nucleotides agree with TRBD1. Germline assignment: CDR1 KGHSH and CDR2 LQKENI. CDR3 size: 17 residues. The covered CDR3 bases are TGTGCCAGCTCGCCCGTCCCCGGGACAGGGGTTTACTCTGGT. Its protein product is CASSPVPGTGVYSG. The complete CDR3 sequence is CASSPVPGTGVYSGQYF.

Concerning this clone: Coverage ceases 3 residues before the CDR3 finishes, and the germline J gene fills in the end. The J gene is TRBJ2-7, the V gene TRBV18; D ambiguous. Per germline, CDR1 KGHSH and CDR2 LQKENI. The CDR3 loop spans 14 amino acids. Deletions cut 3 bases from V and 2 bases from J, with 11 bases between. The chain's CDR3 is CASSPSLVPYEQYF. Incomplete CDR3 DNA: TGTGCCAGCTCACCGAGTCTAGTACCCTACGAG. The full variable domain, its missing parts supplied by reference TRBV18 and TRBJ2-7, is NAGVMQNPRHLVRRRGQEARLRCSPMKGHSHVYWYRQLPEEGLKFMVYLQKENIIDESGMPKERFSAEFPKEGPSILRIQQVVRGDSAAYFCASSPSLVPYEQYFGPGTRLTVT.

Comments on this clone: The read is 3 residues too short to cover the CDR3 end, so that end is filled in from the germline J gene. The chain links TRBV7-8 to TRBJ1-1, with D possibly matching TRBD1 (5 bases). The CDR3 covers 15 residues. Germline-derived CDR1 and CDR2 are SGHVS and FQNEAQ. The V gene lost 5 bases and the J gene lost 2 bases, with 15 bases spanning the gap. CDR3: CASSPVRGGNTEAFF. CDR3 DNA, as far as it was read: TGTGCCAGCAGCCCAGTGCGGGGGGGAAACACTGAA.

The CDR3 is CASSLAGQRNYGYTF. Partial CDR3 DNA: TGTGCCAGCAGCTTAGCTGGACAGAGAAACTATGGC. This chain uses TRBV7-8 with TRBJ1-2, with TRBD1 as a possible D gene (6 bases). The CDR3 end is not reached by the read, which stops 3 residues before it; the germline J gene fills it in. Trimming left V 0 bases short and J 2 bases short, with 10 bases between. CDR1 and CDR2 from the germline V gene are SGHVS and FQNEAQ. This CDR3 spans 15 amino acids.

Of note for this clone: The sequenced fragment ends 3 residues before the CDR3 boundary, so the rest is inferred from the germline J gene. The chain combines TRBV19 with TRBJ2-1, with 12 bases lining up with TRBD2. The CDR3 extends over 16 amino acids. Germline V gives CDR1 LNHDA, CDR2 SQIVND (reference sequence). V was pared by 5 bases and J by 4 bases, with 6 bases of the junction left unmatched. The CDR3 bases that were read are TGTGCCAGTAGTGAAGGACTAGCGGGGACTTACAATGAG. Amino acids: CASSEGLAGTYNE. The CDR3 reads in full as CASSEGLAGTYNEQFF.

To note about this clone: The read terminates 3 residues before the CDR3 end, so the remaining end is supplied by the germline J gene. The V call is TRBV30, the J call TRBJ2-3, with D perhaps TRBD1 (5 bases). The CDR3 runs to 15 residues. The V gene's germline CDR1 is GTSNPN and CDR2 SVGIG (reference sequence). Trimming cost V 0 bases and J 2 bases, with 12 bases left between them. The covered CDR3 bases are TGTGCCTGGAGTGTAGATGACAGTAACACAGATACG. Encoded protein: CAWSVDDSNTDT. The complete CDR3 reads CAWSVDDSNTDTQYF.

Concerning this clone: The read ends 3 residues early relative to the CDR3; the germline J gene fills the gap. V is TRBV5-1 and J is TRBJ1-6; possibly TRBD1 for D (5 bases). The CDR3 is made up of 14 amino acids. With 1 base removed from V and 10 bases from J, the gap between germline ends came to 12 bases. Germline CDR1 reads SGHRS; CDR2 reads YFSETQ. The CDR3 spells CASSLRGETSPLHF. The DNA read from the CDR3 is TGCGCCAGCAGCTTGCGGGGGGAAACATCACCC.

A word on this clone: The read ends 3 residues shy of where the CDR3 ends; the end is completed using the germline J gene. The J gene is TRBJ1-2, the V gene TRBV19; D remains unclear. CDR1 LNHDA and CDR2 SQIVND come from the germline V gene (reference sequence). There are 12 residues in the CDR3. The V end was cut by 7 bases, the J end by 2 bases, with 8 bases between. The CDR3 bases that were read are TGTGCCAGTAATACAAGAAACTATGGC. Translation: CASNTRNYG. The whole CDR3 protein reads CASNTRNYGYTF. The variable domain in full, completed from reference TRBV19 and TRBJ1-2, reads DGGITQSPKYLFRKEGQNVTLSCEQNLNHDAMYWYRQDPGQGLRLIYYSQIVNDFQKGDIAEGYSVSREKKESFPLTVTSAQKNPTAFYLCASNTRNYGYTFGSGTRLTVV.